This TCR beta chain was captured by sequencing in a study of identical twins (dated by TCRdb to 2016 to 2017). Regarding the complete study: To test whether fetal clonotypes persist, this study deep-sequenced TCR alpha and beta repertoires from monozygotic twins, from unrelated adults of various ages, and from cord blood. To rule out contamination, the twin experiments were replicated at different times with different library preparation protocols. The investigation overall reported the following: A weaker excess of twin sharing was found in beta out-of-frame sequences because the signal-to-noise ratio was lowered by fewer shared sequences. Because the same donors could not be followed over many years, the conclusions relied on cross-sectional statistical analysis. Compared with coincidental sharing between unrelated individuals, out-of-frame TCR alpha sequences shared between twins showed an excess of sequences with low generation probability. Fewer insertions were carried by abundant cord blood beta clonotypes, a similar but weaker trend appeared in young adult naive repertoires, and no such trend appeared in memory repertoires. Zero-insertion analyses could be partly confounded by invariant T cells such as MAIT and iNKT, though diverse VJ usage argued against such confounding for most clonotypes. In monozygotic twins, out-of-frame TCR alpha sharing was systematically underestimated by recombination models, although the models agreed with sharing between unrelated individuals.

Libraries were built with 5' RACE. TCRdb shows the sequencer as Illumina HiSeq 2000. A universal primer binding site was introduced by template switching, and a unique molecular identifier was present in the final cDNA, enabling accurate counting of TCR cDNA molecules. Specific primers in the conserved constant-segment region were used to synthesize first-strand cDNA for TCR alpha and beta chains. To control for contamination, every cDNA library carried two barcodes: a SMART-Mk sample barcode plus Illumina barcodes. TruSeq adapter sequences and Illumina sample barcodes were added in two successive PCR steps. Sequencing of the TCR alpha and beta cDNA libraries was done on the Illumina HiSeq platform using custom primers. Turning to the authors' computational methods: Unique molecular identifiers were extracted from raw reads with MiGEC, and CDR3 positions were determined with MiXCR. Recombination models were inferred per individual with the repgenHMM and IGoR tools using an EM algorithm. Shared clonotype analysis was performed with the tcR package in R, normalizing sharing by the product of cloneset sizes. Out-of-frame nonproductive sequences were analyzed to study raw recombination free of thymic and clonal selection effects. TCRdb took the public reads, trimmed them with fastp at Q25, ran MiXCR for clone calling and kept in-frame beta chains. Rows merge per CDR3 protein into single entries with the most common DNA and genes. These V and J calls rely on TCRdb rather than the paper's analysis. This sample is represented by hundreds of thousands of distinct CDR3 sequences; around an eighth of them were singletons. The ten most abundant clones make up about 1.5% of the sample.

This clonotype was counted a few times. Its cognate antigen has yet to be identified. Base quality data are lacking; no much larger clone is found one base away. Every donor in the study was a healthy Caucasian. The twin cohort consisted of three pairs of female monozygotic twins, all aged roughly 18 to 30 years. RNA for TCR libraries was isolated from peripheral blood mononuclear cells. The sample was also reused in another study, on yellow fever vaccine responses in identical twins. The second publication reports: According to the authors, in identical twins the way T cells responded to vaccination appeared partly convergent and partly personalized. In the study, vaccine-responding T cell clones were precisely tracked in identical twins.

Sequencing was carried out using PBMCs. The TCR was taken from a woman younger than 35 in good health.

The CDR3 reads as follows: CASSLGTSPTWDNEQFF. The DNA sequence is as follows: TGTGCCAGCAGCCTCGGGACTAGCCCAACGTGGGACAATGAGCAGTTCTTC. The sequence is built from TRBV7-3 and TRBJ2-1, with 9 bases aligning to TRBD2. The germline V and J ends show losses of 5 bases and 5 bases respectively, and no gene match explains 13 bases of the junction. Its CDR3 holds 17 amino acids, cysteine through phenylalanine. Of all the DNA, just the CDR3 is kept, 51 bases in frame from base 1. The germline V gene sets CDR1 to SGHTA and CDR2 to FQGTGA. The CDR3, completed at both ends by the reference TRBV7-3 and TRBJ2-1 genes, gives the full variable domain GAGVSQTPSNKVTEKGKYVELRCDPISGHTALYWYRQSLGQGPEFLIYFQGTGAADDSGLPNDRFFAVRPEGSVSTLKIQRTERGDSAVYLCASSLGTSPTWDNEQFFGPGTRLTVL.